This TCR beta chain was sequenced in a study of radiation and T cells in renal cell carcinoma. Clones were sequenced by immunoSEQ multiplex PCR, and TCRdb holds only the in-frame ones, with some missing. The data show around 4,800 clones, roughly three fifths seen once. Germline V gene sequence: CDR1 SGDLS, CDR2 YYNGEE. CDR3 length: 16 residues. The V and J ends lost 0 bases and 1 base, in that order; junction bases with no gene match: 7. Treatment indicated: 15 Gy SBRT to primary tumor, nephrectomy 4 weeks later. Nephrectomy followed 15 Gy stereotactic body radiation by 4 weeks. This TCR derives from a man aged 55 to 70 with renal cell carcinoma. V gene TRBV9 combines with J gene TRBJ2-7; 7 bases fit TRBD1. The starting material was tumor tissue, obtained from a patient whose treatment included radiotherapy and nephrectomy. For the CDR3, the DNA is TGTGCCAGCAGCGTAGGGGACGGGGACAGTTCCTACGAGCAGTACTTC. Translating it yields CASSVGDGDSSYEQYF.